The sequence of this T cell receptor beta chain was determined in a study of blood T cell repertoires in COVID-19. Original handling: The assay estimated nucleated cells by amplifying reference gene primers. Libraries were prepared by immunoSEQ multiplex PCR; TCRdb keeps only in-frame clonotypes and omits some of them. V, J and clone size were drawn from that table, and D and trimming were deduced from the DNA. The sample includes about 140,000 clones, roughly 86% of them seen just once. Deletions cut 5 bases from V and 4 bases from J, with 14 bases between. This CDR3 contains 14 residues. Per germline, CDR1 LNHDA and CDR2 SQIVND (reference sequence).

The chain couples TRBV19 to TRBJ1-1, with D perhaps matching TRBD1 (5 bases). The TCR was taken from a human donor in a cohort sampled during active COVID-19. The sample comprised peripheral blood. The CDR3 sequence is CASSASLGGTEAFF. The CDR3 region has the DNA TGTGCCAGTAGTGCGAGTCTGGGGGGCACTGAAGCTTTCTTT.